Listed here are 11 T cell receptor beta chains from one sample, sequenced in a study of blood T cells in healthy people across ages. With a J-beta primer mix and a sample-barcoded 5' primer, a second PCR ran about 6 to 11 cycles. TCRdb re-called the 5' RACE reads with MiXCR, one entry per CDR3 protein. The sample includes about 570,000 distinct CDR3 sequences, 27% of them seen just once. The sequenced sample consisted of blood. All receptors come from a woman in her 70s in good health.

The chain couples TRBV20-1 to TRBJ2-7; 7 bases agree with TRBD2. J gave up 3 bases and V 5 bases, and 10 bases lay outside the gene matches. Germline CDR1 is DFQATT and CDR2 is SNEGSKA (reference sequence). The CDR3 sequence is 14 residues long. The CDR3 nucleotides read TGCAGTGCTGTAAGCGGGGCCTATGTCTACGAGCAGTACTTC. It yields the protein CSAVSGAYVYEQYF.

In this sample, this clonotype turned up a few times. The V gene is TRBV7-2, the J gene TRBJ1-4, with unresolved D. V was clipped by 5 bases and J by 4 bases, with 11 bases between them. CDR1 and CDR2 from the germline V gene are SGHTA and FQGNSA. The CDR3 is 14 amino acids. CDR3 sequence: CASSRTEINEKLFF. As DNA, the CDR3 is TGTGCCAGCAGCCGTACAGAAATTAATGAAAAACTGTTTTTT.

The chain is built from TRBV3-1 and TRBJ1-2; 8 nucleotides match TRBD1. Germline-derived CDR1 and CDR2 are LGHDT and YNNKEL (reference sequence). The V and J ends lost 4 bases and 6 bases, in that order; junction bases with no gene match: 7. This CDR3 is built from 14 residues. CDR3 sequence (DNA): TGTGCCAGCAGCCCGGGACAGGAGGCGGATGGCTACACCTTC. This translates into CASSPGQEADGYTF.

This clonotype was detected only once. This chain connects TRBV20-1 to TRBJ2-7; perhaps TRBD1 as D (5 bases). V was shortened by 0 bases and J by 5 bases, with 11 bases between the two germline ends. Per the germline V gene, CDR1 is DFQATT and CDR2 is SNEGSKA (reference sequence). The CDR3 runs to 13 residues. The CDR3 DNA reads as TGCAGTGCTAGAGATGCAGGGTGGAACGAGCAGTACTTC. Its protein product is CSARDAGWNEQYF.

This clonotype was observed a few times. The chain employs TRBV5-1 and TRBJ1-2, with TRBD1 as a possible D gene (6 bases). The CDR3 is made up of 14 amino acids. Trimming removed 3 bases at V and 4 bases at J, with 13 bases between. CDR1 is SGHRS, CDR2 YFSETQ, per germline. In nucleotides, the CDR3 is TGCGCCAGCAGCTCAACAGGGAGCACCTATGGCTACACCTTC. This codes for CASSSTGSTYGYTF.

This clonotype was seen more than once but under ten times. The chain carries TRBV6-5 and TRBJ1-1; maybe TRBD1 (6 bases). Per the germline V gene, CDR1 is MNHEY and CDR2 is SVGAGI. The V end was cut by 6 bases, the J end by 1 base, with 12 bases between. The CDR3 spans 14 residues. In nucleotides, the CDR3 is TGTGCCAGCAGGGAGGGGGGGACGAACACTGAAGCTTTCTTT. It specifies CASREGGTNTEAFF.

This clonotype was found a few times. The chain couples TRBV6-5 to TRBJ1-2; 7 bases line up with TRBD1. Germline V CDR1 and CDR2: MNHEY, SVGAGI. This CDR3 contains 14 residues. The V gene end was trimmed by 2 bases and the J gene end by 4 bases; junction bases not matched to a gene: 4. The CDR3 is CASSYGAGGYGYTF. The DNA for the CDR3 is TGTGCCAGCAGTTACGGGGCAGGGGGCTATGGCTACACCTTC.

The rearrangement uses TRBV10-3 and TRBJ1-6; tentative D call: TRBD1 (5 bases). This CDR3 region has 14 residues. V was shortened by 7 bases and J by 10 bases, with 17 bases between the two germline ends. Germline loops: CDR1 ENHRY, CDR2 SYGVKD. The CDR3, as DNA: TGTGCCATCAACAACCAGGGTGTCCGATCACCCCTCCACTTT. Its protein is CAINNQGVRSPLHF.

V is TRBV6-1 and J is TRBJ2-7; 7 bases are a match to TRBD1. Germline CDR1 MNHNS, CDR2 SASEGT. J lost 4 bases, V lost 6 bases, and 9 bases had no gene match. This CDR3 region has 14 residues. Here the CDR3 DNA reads TGTGCCAGCAGATCGGCAGGGGGAATTTACGAGCAGTACTTC. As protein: CASRSAGGIYEQYF.

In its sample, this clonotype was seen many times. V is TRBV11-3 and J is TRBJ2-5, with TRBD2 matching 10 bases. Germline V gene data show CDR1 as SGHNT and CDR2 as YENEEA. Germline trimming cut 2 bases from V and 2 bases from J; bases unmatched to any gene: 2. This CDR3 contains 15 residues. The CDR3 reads CASSLQLAGQETQYF. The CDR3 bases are TGTGCCAGCAGCTTACAACTAGCGGGGCAAGAGACCCAGTACTTC. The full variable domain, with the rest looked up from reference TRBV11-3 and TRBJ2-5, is EAGVVQSPRYKIIEKKQPVAFWCNPISGHNTLYWYLQNLGQGPELLIRYENEEAVDDSQLPKDRFSAERLKGVDSTLKIQPAELGDSAVYLCASSLQLAGQETQYFGPGTRLLVL.

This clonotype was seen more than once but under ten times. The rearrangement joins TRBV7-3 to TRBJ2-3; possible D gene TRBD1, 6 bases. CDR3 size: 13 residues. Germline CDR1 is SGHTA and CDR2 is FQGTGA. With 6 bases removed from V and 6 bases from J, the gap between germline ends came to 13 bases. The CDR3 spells CASRAGVTDTQYF. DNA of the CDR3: TGTGCCAGCAGGGCAGGGGTCACGGATACGCAGTATTTT.